The T cell receptor beta chain described here comes from a study of T cells in severe cutaneous drug reactions (dated by TCRdb to about 2019). Background for the entire study: Between about 2011 and 2018, patients were recruited from Taiwan, Thailand and a European registry network. Enrollment was limited to patients whose SJS/TEN or DRESS diagnosis was probable or definite according to RegiSCAR criteria. The Naranjo algorithm and the ALDEN drug causality algorithm were used to identify the culprit drug. Blister fluids/cells, PBMC and other biological samples were taken from patients in the acute stage or the recovery stage. The study combined bulk TCR sequencing with single-cell sequencing, quantitative PCR validation, functional assays and transgenic mouse experiments. The libraries were made with iRepertoire multiplex PCR, and the authors referred to a comparison in which iRepertoire and 5' RACE methods, with or without UMI, captured abundant clonotypes to a similar degree.

Reading from cysteine to phenylalanine, the CDR3 counts 14 amino acids. DNA was not recorded. Sequences DFQATT (CDR1) and SNEGSKA (CDR2) are obtained from the germline V gene (reference sequence). For both bulk and single-cell sequencing, libraries were prepared with the iRepertoire multiplex PCR system using TCR subtype-specific primers. Multiplex PCR with primers aimed at the V, D and J gene regions produced the bulk TCR beta libraries. Bulk TCR library preparation used roughly 100-550 ng of RNA per sample as input. An Illumina MiSeq was used to sequence bulk TCR beta amplicons. The authors' pipeline ran thus. Quality control steps removed sample misassignments and low-quality sequencing reads. CDR3 was defined as the amino acids between the V-gene Y[YFLI]C motif and the J-segment [FW]GXGT motif. The IMGT database was followed for TRBV and TRBJ gene assignments and CDR3 clonotypes. TRBV expression in each sample was normalized to the mean expression of the same gene in PBMC from 40 to 45 healthy donors. The reads underwent TCRdb reprocessing, giving one record for each CDR3 protein sequence and no DNA. The V and J calls shown here were made by TCRdb, not taken from the authors' results. Per the sample table, the count is tens of thousands of distinct CDR3 sequences. The ten largest clones take up 7.5% of the sample.

Notes on this clonotype: The clone's antigen remains unknown.

The donors whose samples were sequenced had carbamazepine-induced Stevens-Johnson syndrome or toxic epidermal necrolysis (CBZ-SJS/TEN). The peripheral blood repertoires were obtained from CBZ-SJS/TEN patients of Han Chinese origin (roughly five) and European origin (about six). Patients with drug-induced severe cutaneous adverse reactions had T cell receptor repertoires profiled by next-generation sequencing to look for drug-specific clonotypes. The RNA was isolated from either blister cells of skin lesions or peripheral blood mononuclear cells. The investigation overall reported the following: Although undetectable or scarce in tolerant-control and healthy-donor PBMC, a public TCRbeta CDR3 was found in all seven CBZ-SJS/TEN blister samples, at a mean of 13.57%. The authors stated that further study is still needed to find out whether the public TCR applies more generally to SJS/TEN caused by other drugs. TRBV12-4 usage was strongly increased in CBZ-SJS/TEN patients, averaging about 30% in blister cells and 4.5% to 6% in PBMC.

Sequencing was carried out using PBMCs. In this chain, TRBV20-1 is recombined with TRBJ2-7; the TCRdb D gene call, TRBD1, has no DNA to confirm it. This clonotype originated in a human donor with toxic epidermal necrolysis, a severe cutaneous drug reaction. The CDR3 reads CSAKDRSHSYEQYF.